This T cell receptor beta chain came from a study of blood T cell repertoires in COVID-19. Germline V CDR1 and CDR2: SGDLS, YYNGEE. CDR3 length: 15 amino acids. V shed 0 bases, J shed 5 bases, and the junction held 5 bases outside the gene matches. Methods used by the authors: Estimation of nucleated cell counts relied on the amplification of reference gene primers. Sequenced by immunoSEQ multiplex PCR; TCRdb stores in-frame clones only, minus some. V, J and clone size are those of that table, while D and trimming were read from the DNA. This table holds about 260,000 clones, around 90% found once. The source is a man aged 50-59 years who had been exposed to COVID-19. The chain carries TRBV9 and TRBJ2-1, with 7 bases aligning to TRBD2. Sequencing was done on a sample of PBMCs or T cells enriched from blood (not recorded which). This CDR3 reads CASSVGSGAHNEQFF. CDR3 bases: TGTGCCAGCAGCGTAGGGAGCGGGGCCCACAATGAGCAGTTCTTC.